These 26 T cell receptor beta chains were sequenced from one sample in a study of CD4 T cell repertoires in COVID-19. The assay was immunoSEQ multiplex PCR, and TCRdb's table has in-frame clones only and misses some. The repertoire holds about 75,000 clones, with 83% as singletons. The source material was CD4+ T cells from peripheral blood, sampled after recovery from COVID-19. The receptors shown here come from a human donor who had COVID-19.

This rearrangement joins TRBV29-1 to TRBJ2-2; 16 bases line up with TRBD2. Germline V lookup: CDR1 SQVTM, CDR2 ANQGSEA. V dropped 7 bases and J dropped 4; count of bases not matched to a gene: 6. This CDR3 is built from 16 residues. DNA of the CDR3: TGCAGCGCTTCCGGGACTAGCGGGAGGGGCACCGGGGAGCTGTTTTTT. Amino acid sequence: CSASGTSGRGTGELFF.

DNA for the CDR3: TGCAGTGCTAGTAAGCAGGGAAGTTGGGAGCAGTTCTTC. Protein: CSASKQGSWEQFF. The V gene is TRBV20-1, the J gene TRBJ2-1; D may be TRBD1 (5 bases). The germline gives CDR1 DFQATT, CDR2 SNEGSKA (reference sequence). This CDR3 region has 13 residues. V gave up 3 bases and J gave up 10 bases, with 16 bases separating them.

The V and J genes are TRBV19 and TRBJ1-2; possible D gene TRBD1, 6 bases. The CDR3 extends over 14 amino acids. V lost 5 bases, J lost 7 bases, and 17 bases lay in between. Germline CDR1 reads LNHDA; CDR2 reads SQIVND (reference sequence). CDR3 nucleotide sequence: TGTGCCAGTAGTCTACTAAAGGGGGGCTTTGGCTACACCTTC. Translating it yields CASSLLKGGFGYTF.

CDR3 DNA: TGTGCCAGCAGTTACTCCGGCATAGCGAACACCGGGGAGCTGTTTTTT. Encoded protein: CASSYSGIANTGELFF. This sequence joins TRBV6-5 and TRBJ2-2; D is undetermined. V was shortened by 0 bases and J by 0 bases, with 8 bases between the two germline ends. The CDR3 covers 16 residues. Germline V CDR1 and CDR2: MNHEY, SVGAGI.

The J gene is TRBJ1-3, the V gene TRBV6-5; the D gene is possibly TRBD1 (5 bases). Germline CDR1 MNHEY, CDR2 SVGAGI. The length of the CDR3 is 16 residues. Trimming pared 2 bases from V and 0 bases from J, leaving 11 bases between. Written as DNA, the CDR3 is TGTGCCAGCAGTTACGTCGGGGGGAACTCTGGAAACACCATATATTTT. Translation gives CASSYVGGNSGNTIYF.

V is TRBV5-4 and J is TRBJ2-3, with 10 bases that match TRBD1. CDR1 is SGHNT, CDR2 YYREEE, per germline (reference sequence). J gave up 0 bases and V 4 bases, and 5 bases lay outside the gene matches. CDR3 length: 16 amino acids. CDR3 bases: TGTGCCAGCAGCCGACCGGGACAGGGGAGCACAGATACGCAGTATTTT. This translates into CASSRPGQGSTDTQYF.

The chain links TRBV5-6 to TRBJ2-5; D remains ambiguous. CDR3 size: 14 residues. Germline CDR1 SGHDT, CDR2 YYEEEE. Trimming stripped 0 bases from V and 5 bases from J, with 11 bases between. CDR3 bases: TGTGCCAGCAGCTTGGGCCTTTCCTGGGAGACCCAGTACTTC. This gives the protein CASSLGLSWETQYF.

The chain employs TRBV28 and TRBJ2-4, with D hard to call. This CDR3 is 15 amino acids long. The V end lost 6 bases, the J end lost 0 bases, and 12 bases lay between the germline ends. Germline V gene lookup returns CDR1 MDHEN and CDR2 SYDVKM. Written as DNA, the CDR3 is TGTGCCAGCAGCCCGCTTGGGGTAGCCAAAAACATTCAGTACTTC. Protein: CASSPLGVAKNIQYF.

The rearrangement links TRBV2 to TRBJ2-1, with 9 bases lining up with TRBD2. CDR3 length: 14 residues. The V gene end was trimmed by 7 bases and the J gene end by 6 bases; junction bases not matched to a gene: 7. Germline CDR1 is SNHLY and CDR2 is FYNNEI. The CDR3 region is CASKMTSGLNEQFF. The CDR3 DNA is TGTGCCAGCAAGATGACTAGCGGACTCAATGAGCAGTTCTTC.

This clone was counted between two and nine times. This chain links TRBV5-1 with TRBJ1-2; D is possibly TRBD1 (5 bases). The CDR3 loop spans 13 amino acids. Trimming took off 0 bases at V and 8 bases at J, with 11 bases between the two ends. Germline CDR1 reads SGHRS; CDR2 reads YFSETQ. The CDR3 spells CASSLEGARGYTF. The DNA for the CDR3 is TGCGCCAGCAGCTTGGAAGGGGCGAGGGGCTACACCTTC.

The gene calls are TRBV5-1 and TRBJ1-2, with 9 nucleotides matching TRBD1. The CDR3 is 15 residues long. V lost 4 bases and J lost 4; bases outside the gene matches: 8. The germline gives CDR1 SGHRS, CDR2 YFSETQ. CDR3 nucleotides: TGCGCCAGCAGCACCCCAGGGACAGGGACCTATGGCTACACCTTC. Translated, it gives CASSTPGTGTYGYTF.

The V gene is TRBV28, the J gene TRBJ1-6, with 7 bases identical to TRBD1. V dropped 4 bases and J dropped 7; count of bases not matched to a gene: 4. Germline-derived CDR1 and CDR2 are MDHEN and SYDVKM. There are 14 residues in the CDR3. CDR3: CASSWDSSNSPLHF. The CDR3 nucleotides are TGTGCCAGCAGTTGGGACAGCTCGAATTCACCCCTCCACTTT. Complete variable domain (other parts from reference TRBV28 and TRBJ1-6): DVKVTQSSRYLVKRTGEKVFLECVQDMDHENMFWYRQDPGLGLRLIYFSYDVKMKEKGDIPEGYSVSREKKERFSLILESASTNQTSMYLCASSWDSSNSPLHFGNGTRLTVT.

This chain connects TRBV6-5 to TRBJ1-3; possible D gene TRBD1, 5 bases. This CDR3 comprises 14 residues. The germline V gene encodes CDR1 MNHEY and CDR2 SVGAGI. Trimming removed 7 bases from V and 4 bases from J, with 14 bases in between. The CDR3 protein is CASIGWGGGNTIYF. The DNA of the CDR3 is TGTGCCAGCATCGGGTGGGGCGGAGGAAACACCATATATTTT.

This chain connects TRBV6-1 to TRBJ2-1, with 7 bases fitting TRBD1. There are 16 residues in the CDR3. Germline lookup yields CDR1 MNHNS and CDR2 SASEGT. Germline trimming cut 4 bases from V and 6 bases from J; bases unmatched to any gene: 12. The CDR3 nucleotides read TGTGCCAGCAGTGTGTTTTCGGGACAGATCTCCAATGAGCAGTTCTTC. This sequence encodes CASSVFSGQISNEQFF.

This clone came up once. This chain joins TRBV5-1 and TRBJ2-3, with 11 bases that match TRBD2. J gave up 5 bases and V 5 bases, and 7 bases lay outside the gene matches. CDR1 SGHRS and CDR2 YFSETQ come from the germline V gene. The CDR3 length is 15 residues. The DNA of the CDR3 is TGCGCCAGCAGTCCACTAGCGGGGGATAAAGATACGCAGTATTTT. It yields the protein CASSPLAGDKDTQYF.

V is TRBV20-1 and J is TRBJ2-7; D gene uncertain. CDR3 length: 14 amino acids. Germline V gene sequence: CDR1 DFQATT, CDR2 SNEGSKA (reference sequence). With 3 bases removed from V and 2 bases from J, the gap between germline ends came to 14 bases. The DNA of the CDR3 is TGCAGTGCTAGTTTGGGGATGGCCCCCTACGAGCAGTACTTC. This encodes CSASLGMAPYEQYF.

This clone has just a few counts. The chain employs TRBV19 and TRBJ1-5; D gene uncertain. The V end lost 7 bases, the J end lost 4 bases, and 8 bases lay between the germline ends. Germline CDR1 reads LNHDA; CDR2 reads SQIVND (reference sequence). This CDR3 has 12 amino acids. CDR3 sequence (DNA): TGTGCCAGTACCTCAAGGAATCAGCCCCAGCATTTT. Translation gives CASTSRNQPQHF.

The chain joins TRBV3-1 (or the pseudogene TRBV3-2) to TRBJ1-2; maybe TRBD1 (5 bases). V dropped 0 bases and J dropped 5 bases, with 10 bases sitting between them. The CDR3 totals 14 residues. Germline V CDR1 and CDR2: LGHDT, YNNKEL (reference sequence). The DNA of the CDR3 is TGTGCCAGCAGCCAAGAGGGGCGGAGATATGGCTACACCTTC. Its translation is CASSQEGRRYGYTF.

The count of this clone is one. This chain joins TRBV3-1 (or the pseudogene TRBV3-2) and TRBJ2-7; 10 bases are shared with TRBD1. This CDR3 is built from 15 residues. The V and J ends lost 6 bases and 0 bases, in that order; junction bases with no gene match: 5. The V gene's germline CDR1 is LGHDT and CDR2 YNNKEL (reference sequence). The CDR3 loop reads CASRRQGADSYEQYF. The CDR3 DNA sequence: TGTGCCAGCAGAAGACAGGGGGCGGACTCCTACGAGCAGTACTTC.

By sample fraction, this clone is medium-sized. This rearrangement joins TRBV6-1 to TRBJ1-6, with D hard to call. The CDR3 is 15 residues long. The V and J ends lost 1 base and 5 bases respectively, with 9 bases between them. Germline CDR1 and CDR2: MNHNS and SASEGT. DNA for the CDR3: TGTGCCAGCAGTGAAGGTACGGGCCATAATTCACCCCTCCACTTT. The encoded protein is CASSEGTGHNSPLHF.

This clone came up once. CDR3 in DNA: TGCGCCAGTAAGGCGGGGGCTGTCAGCACAGATACGCAGTATTTT. It translates to CASKAGAVSTDTQYF. The chain uses TRBV10-2 and TRBJ2-3; D might be TRBD2 (7 bases). Germline CDR1 WSHSY, CDR2 SAAADI. Trimming took off 9 bases at V and 0 bases at J, with 16 bases between the two ends. The CDR3 totals 15 residues.

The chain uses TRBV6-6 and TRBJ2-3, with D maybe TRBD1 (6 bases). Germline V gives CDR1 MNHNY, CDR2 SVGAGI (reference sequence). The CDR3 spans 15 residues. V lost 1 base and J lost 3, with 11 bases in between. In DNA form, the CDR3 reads TGTGCCAGCAGTTACTGGGGGCTGCAGACAGATACGCAGTATTTT. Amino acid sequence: CASSYWGLQTDTQYF.

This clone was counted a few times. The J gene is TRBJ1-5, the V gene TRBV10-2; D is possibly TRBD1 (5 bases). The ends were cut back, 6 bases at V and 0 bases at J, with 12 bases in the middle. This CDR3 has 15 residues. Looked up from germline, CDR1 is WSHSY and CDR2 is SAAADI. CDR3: CASRGEGPSNQPQHF. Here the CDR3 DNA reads TGCGCCAGCAGGGGGGAAGGCCCTAGCAATCAGCCCCAGCATTTT.

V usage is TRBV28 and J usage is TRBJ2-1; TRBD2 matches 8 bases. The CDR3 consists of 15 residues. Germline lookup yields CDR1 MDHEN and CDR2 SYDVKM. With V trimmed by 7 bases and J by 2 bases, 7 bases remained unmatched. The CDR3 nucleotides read TGTGCCAGCATCGGAGCGGGAGTCACCTACAATGAGCAGTTCTTC. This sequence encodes CASIGAGVTYNEQFF.

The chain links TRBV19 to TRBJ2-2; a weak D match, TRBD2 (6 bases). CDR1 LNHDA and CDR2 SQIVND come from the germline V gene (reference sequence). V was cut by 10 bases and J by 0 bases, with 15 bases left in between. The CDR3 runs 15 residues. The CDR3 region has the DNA TGTGCCACTCGGGGAGGACCCCCGAACACCGGGGAGCTGTTTTTT. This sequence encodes CATRGGPPNTGELFF.

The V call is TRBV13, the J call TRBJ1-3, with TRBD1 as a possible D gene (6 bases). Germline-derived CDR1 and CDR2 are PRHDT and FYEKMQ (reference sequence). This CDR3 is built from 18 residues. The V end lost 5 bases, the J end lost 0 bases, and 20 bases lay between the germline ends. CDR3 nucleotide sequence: TGTGCCAGCAGCCGAAGGGGGGTCTCCAACCGCTCTGGAAACACCATATATTTT. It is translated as CASSRRGVSNRSGNTIYF.